This T cell receptor beta chain was identified in a study of beta chain features in type 1 diabetes (dated by TCRdb to about 2018). Broadly, across the study: Patients and healthy donors did not differ in mean age, gender distribution, total cell number or subset yield. The study compared TCRB repertoires of sorted circulating CD4+ T cell subsets between recently diagnosed type 1 diabetes patients and matched healthy donors. Regulatory and stem cell-like memory subsets were isolated from only 8 patients and about eight healthy donors, whereas naive and central memory subsets came from all 28 donors. Across all samples, about 110 million sorted cells were examined, and cell number per subset correlated strongly with RNA yield. Overall results and qualifications from the work: PCR may preferentially amplify shorter templates, but because patient and control samples were amplified and corrected together, any resulting skew would affect both groups equally. Fewer insertions and more nucleotide deletions at VDJ recombination sites were observed in patients with type 1 diabetes, implying thymic rearrangement abnormalities. In all four CD4+ subsets, TCRB CDR3 length was moderately but significantly shorter in type 1 diabetes patients. Only small numbers of individuals were included in the HLA sub-analyses, which left unresolved whether HLA type had any influence on TCRB rearrangement. The naive, central memory and regulatory TCRB repertoires appeared to resemble one another more closely among patients than among healthy donors. Because cDNA rather than genomic DNA was sequenced, highly expressing activated cells could have been over-represented, although no difference in activation and CD3 levels was found between groups.

The entire isolated RNA was reverse transcribed using the High Capacity cDNA Reverse Transcription Kit, and thus expressed TCRB transcripts were sequenced. Deep immunoSEQ sequencing was applied to naive, central memory and regulatory T cell samples, giving an average of about 3.4 million total reads per sample. Sorted cells were lysed in RLT buffer, and RNA was extracted using DNase-treated RNeasy Micro or Mini kits according to cell number. To prevent cross-contamination, every cell subset was processed on its own, while patient and healthy donor samples were processed together. The immunoSEQ multiplex PCR was used to amplify TCRB sequences from cDNA, generating 87-bp fragments that spanned the CDR3 region. Amplicons were sequenced on the Illumina HiSeq platform. Per the authors' processing: Synthetic template baselines were used to correct PCR bias computationally, reads within Hamming distance 2 were collapsed, and singletons that could not be merged were discarded. Reads were aligned against IMGT to assign V, D and J genes, CDR3 length and insertions or deletions at six rearrangement sites. Clonotype counts were normalized to sorted cell number within each subset before computing true diversity and Gini coefficients with the tcR R package. The overlap coefficient, calculated on TCRB nucleotide sequences, was used to quantify repertoire sharing. TCRdb provides this immuneACCESS table in a form limited to in-frame rearrangements. Some clones are lacking; in checked studies, under half of them reflect an unresolved V gene, and why the rest are absent is not known. That table is the source of V, J and clone size, and D and trimming were worked out from the DNA. The sample has 250,000 to 300,000 clones on record, approximately 8% of them singletons. The top ten constitute over 0.8% of the sample.

A single peripheral blood draw of approximately 100 mL on average was collected from each donor into heparinised tubes. A BD FACSAria II was used to sort naive, central memory, regulatory and stem cell-like memory CD4+ T cells with a panel that included CD45RO, CCR7, CD25, CD127, CD95 and CD27. Every sorted population had a purity above 98%. PBMCs were separated immediately by Lymphoprep density gradient centrifugation and were stained directly, without being cultured. So that batch effects would be minimized, each experiment stained and sorted samples in pairs, pairing one healthy donor with one patient. Concerning this clone: This clone's antigen is unknown. Within one base of it there is no much larger clone, and no base qualities were kept.

This receptor was identified in a woman aged 18-29 years in good health. The specimen was central memory CD4+ T cells from blood.

The CDR3 corresponds to CASSVLMGGDTQYF. The nucleotide sequence is TGTGCCAGCAGCGTACTCATGGGGGGAGATACGCAGTATTTT. This sequence uses TRBV9 and TRBJ2-3, and perhaps TRBD2 as D gene, on 6 matching bases. CDR1 and CDR2 (SGDLS, YYNGEE) derive from the germline V gene. The trim is 1 base for V and 5 bases for J, with a gap of 11 bases between the germline ends. From the cysteine through the phenylalanine, the CDR3 covers 14 amino acids. Just the 42-base CDR3 DNA is kept, in frame starting at base 1. Outside the CDR3, residues come from the reference TRBV9 and TRBJ2-3 proteins, so the full variable domain is: DSGVTQTPKHLITATGQRVTLRCSPRSGDLSVYWYQQSLDQGLQFLIQYYNGEERAKGNILERFSAQQFPDLHSELNLSSLELGDSALYFCASSVLMGGDTQYFGPGTRLTVL.